The clone carrying this TCR beta chain was picked up a small number of times. The data were produced by immunoSEQ multiplex PCR, yet TCRdb's version contains in-frame clones alone and is incomplete. The sample contains some 70,000 clones, more than 75% of which appear only once. The CDR3 is made up of 14 amino acids. Germline CDR1 MNHEY, CDR2 SVGAGI. J was trimmed by 4 bases and V by 6 bases; bases with no gene match: 6. This sample was taken from a study of neoadjuvant anti-PD-1 for oral cavity cancer. Study details: Most patients had three to four biweekly doses of 3 mg/kg nivolumab before resection. Non-progressing patients received a fourth nivolumab dose near day 43, then surgery on days 50-56.

The time point denotes: after neoadjuvant nivolumab, at surgical resection. Patients had newly diagnosed, untreated stage II-IVA oral cavity squamous cell carcinoma. Analysis of PBMCs was direct, with no culture step. This clonotype was sampled from a person aged 35-79 years with oral cavity squamous cell carcinoma. The gene calls are TRBV6-5 and TRBJ1-5; 7 bases are shared with TRBD1. This material consisted of PBMCs, taken after nivolumab (anti-PD-1) treatment. The CDR3 sequence is CASSTGERNQPQHF. CDR3 nucleotide sequence: TGTGCCAGCAGCACAGGGGAACGAAATCAGCCCCAGCATTTT.